This T cell receptor beta chain derives from a study of T cell responses to AZD1222 COVID-19 vaccine (dated by TCRdb to 2020 to 2023). In terms of the full investigation: A total of about 230 trial participants underwent TCR sequencing, of whom some 210 received two doses of AZD1222 and about 25 received two doses of the MenACWY control vaccine. Trial participants were enrolled into age subgroups of 18-55, 56-69 and 70-plus years, which contained about 150, 28 and 57 TCR-sequenced participants, respectively.

The trim is 2 bases for V and 0 bases for J, with a gap of 9 bases between the germline ends. Taken from cysteine to phenylalanine, the CDR3 has 15 residues. The kept DNA is CDR3 alone, 45 bases in frame from the first base. For CDR1 and CDR2, the germline V gene lists MRHNA and SNTAGT. Overall study results and their limits: Only five or six AZD1222 recipients were SARS-CoV-2 seropositive at baseline, limiting conclusions about previously exposed vaccinees. Nearly half of unique spike-specific TCRs reportedly recognized epitopes outside regions mutated in the B.1.351 and B.1.1.7 variants. Vaccine-associated CD4 TCRs spanned the whole spike protein, with dominant responses in regions 160-218 and 743-854. Participants were mostly white British, with more females than males. The authors suggested clonal diversity may have been underestimated. Because no day 14 peak-response samples were available, repertoires were characterized only after the peak T cell response. Spike-specific TCR breadth and depth rose significantly after two AZD1222 doses compared with day 0 and with MenACWY recipients. The 56-69-year group was small, and its depth increase did not reach significance, likely because of low power.

The CDR3 regions of human TCRbeta chains were analyzed by immunosequencing. The published analysis was carried out like this. TCRs in the repertoires were matched against a reference library of SARS-CoV-2-specific TCRs that had been generated with the MIRA antigen-specificity platform. Breadth meant the fraction of unique TCRs that were SARS-CoV-2-associated, whereas depth meant the fraction of total T cells that were SARS-CoV-2-associated. Using the MIRA data, each spike-specific TCR was assigned both to the spike region to which the TCR was reactive and to a CD4 or CD8 class. Log10-transformed breadth and depth values were compared by one-way ANOVA with Sidak's multiple comparisons tests. The table comes from immuneACCESS by way of TCRdb, which keeps in-frame sequences with V and J called. Part of the clones is missing from these tables; in studies checked, under half for an unresolved V gene and the rest for unknown reasons. V and J calls and clone size are copied from that table; D and trimming were computed from the DNA. The sample has more than 75,000 clones on record, about nine tenths of them singletons. The top ten clonotypes cover less than 9% of the sample.

Sample time point, as interpreted from the label and publication: about 28 days (+/-7) after the second vaccine dose. AZD1222 recipients given second doses at about 4 weeks or at about 12 weeks were pooled, since spike-specific TCR depth and breadth were not found to differ between the two schedules. The vaccinee samples were drawn from two UK trials, COV001 and COV002, one of which was a single-blind randomized controlled phase 2/3 trial testing AZD1222 (ChAdOx1 nCoV-19) in healthy adults. Trial participant PBMC samples were collected at day 0 and day 28 after the second dose for TCRbeta chain sequencing. Notes on this clone: The antigen it binds to is not known. No base-level quality is on record; no much larger clone is a single base apart.

The material sequenced was peripheral blood, taken 28 days after the second AZD1222 dose. The V and J segments used are TRBV6-4 and TRBJ2-3, with the D gene not confidently named. This TCR was recovered from an adult who received the AZD1222 COVID-19 vaccine. The nucleotide sequence is given as TGTGCCAGCAGTGACGGTTCTCTCAGCACAGATACGCAGTATTTT. The encoded protein is CASSDGSLSTDTQYF.